This TCR beta chain stems from a study of CD8 T cells in ankylosing spondylitis. Germline V CDR1 and CDR2: DFQATT, SNEGSKA (reference sequence). V gave up 5 bases and J gave up 0 bases; unmatched junction bases: 9. CDR3 length: 15 residues. For TCR beta, libraries came from quantitative 5'-RACE with molecular barcodes. A single record per CDR3 protein comes from TCRdb applying MiXCR to the 5' RACE reads. The sample carries approximately 400,000 distinct CDR3 sequences, under 20% recorded once. This clonotype was observed a few times. Its antigen is currently unknown. Study results and limitations: There was a TCR beta motif, made of eight highly homologous variants, that appeared characteristic of ankylosing spondylitis blood. Disease-linked clones were reportedly significantly enriched in matched ankylosing spondylitis synovial fluid.

The rearrangement uses TRBV20-1 and TRBJ2-5; 7 bases are a match to TRBD2. This TCR was sampled from a male donor with ankylosing spondylitis. Sample: blood, either unsorted or a sorted T cell fraction (not recorded which). CDR3 protein: CSADSPAGHQETQYF. Here the CDR3 DNA reads TGCAGTGCTGATTCCCCAGCGGGGCACCAAGAGACCCAGTACTTC.